These T cell receptor beta chains were read from a single sample in a study of shared T cell receptors in the human thymus. Data came from immunoSEQ multiplex PCR; TCRdb stores just in-frame clones and leaves some out. The sample yields approximately 490,000 clones, around 82% seen once. This sample also belongs to another study, concerning human thymus T cells.

The specimen was thymocytes. The receptor set was obtained from a boy less than two years old with a congenital heart defect. CDR3s include the opening cysteine and the closing phenylalanine or tryptophan. The D gene is left open where the match is weak. Clone size is stated in some rows and not others, as once, few, many or a class when expanded.

J: TRBJ2-1; D: TRBD1; length: 15; size: once; V: TRBV6-4; DNA: TGTGCCAGCAGTGAACGGCAGACCCTCCGACAGGGGCAGTTCTTC; CDR3: CASSERQTLRQGQFF
J: TRBJ1-5; D: TRBD1; length: 16; size: once; V: TRBV27; DNA: TGTGCCAGCAGTTCCTTTCAGGGGGCGCCCAATCAGCCCCAGCATTTT; CDR3: CASSSFQGAPNQPQHF
J: TRBJ2-1; D: TRBD1; length: 15; size: -; V: TRBV27; DNA: TGTGCCAGCAGTTCCGGGACAGGGGGCTGGAATGAGCAGTTCTTC; CDR3: CASSSGTGGWNEQFF
J: TRBJ2-1; D: -; length: 18; size: -; V: TRBV28; DNA: TGTGCCAGCAGCCCGGTATCCTTGAGGGCCCGATCCTACAATGAGCAGTTCTTC; CDR3: CASSPVSLRARSYNEQFF
J: TRBJ2-5; D: TRBD2; length: 17; size: once; V: TRBV4-3; DNA: TGCGCCAGCAGCCAAGAGGGCGGGGGGCAGGGCCAAGAGACCCAGTACTTC; CDR3: CASSQEGGGQGQETQYF
J: TRBJ2-3; D: -; length: 14; size: -; V: TRBV7-3; DNA: TGTGCCAGCAGCTTAACGTCGGGAACAGATACGCAGTATTTT; CDR3: CASSLTSGTDTQYF
J: TRBJ2-7; D: TRBD1; length: 14; size: -; V: TRBV28; DNA: TGTGCCAGCAGTTTACACAGGGGAACCTACGAGCAGTACTTC; CDR3: CASSLHRGTYEQYF
J: TRBJ1-4; D: -; length: 15; size: -; V: TRBV5-1; DNA: TGCGCCAGCAGCTTGGTAGGCTCCCGGGGTGAAAAACTGTTTTTT; CDR3: CASSLVGSRGEKLFF
J: TRBJ1-2; D: -; length: 12; size: -; V: TRBV21-1; DNA: TGTGCCAGCAGCAAAGTCGAGGGTGGCTACACCTTC; CDR3: CASSKVEGGYTF
J: TRBJ1-1; D: TRBD1; length: 14; size: -; V: TRBV10-3; DNA: TGTGCCATCAGTGGGACAGGGGTGAACACTGAAGCTTTCTTT; CDR3: CAISGTGVNTEAFF
J: TRBJ1-5; D: -; length: 12; size: -; V: TRBV30; DNA: TGTGCCTGGACGGTAGTAAATCAGCCCCAGCATTTT; CDR3: CAWTVVNQPQHF
J: TRBJ2-2; D: -; length: 13; size: -; V: TRBV29-1; DNA: TGCAGCACAGGGGGGGAAGACACCGGGGAGCTGTTTTTT; CDR3: CSTGGEDTGELFF
J: TRBJ2-7; D: TRBD2; length: 13; size: -; V: TRBV27; DNA: TGTGCCACTCCTCTAGCGGCCTCCTACGAGCAGTACTTC; CDR3: CATPLAASYEQYF
J: TRBJ1-4; D: TRBD1; length: 14; size: -; V: TRBV2; DNA: TGTGCCAGCCAGCTACAGGGGAGAAATGAAAAACTGTTTTTT; CDR3: CASQLQGRNEKLFF
J: TRBJ1-1; D: TRBD1; length: 13; size: once; V: TRBV29-1; DNA: TGCAGCGTTGCAACAGGGGGCAACACTGAAGCTTTCTTT; CDR3: CSVATGGNTEAFF
J: TRBJ2-5; D: -; length: 14; size: -; V: TRBV5-6; DNA: TGTGCCAGCAGCTTGGGGCAAGGGGAAGAGACCCAGTACTTC; CDR3: CASSLGQGEETQYF
J: TRBJ2-1; D: TRBD2; length: 16; size: -; V: TRBV6-4; DNA: TGTGCCAGCAGTGACTCGTGGCTAGCGGGAGGTTGTGAGCAGTTCTTC; CDR3: CASSDSWLAGGCEQFF
J: TRBJ2-7; D: -; length: 14; size: -; V: TRBV7-2; DNA: TGTGCCAGCAGCTTACAGGGGAGTCTCGACGAGCAGTACTTC; CDR3: CASSLQGSLDEQYF